This T cell receptor (beta chain) was captured by sequencing in a study of tumor and adjacent non-tumor tissue in lung cancer. Whole-study findings and limits: Top 100 clones took a larger repertoire share in normal lung.

The template was RNA from unsorted bulk tissue. Chemotherapy-naive patients with new lung cancer underwent thoracic surgery in China, August–November 2014. With regard to this clonotype: No antigen is known for it.

J lost 3 bases, V lost 1 base, and 2 bases had no gene match. Per the germline V gene, CDR1 is DFQATT and CDR2 is SNEGSKA (reference sequence). The CDR3 extends over 14 amino acids. A modified ARM-PCR protocol with three rounds of nested PCR amplified TCRbeta. TCRdb called the multiplex PCR reads again in MiXCR, with one record for every CDR3 protein. The sample has fewer than 150,000 distinct CDR3 sequences, approximately 64% seen once; the top ten hold over 15%. Sequencing was performed on lung tumor tissue. The V gene is TRBV20-1, the J gene TRBJ2-5; TRBD1 matches at 10 bases. The receptor was derived from a man aged 60 to 75 with small cell lung cancer. The CDR3 reads CSARGDRGKETQYF. The CDR3 DNA is TGCAGTGCTAGAGGGGACAGGGGTAAAGAGACCCAGTACTTC.